Listed here are 4 T cell receptor beta chains from one sample, sequenced in a study of PD-L1 blockade in urothelial cancer. Clones were read by immunoSEQ multiplex PCR, and TCRdb kept only the in-frame ones, dropping some. The table shows about 71,000 clones, with approximately 88% occurring only once. Material: PBMCs, obtained around atezolizumab (anti-PD-L1) treatment. Receptors originate from a man aged 55 to 69 with urothelial cancer.

The chain employs TRBV19 and TRBJ2-1; D may be TRBD2 (6 bases). The CDR3 is 14 amino acids. Per germline, CDR1 LNHDA and CDR2 SQIVND (reference sequence). Trimming pared 5 bases from V and 8 bases from J, leaving 16 bases between. This chain's CDR3 is CASSLGGPVYEQFF. The CDR3 region has the DNA TGTGCCAGTAGTCTAGGAGGGCCTGTATATGAGCAGTTCTTC. Supplemented by reference TRBV19 and TRBJ2-1, the full variable domain reads DGGITQSPKYLFRKEGQNVTLSCEQNLNHDAMYWYRQDPGQGLRLIYYSQIVNDFQKGDIAEGYSVSREKKESFPLTVTSAQKNPTAFYLCASSLGGPVYEQFFGPGTRLTVL.

The chain uses TRBV7-8 and TRBJ2-5; perhaps TRBD1 as D (6 bases). Trimming cost V 5 bases and J 5 bases, with 18 bases left between them. Germline V gene sequence: CDR1 SGHVS, CDR2 FQNEAQ. CDR3 length: 15 amino acids. CDR3 coding DNA: TGTGCCAGCAGCGAACAGGGTATCGGCGGGGAGACCCAGTACTTC. It is translated as CASSEQGIGGETQYF.

The chain couples TRBV5-1 to TRBJ2-1; the D gene is possibly TRBD2 (6 bases). CDR3 size: 17 residues. Trimming cost V 3 bases and J 2 bases, with 18 bases left between them. Germline loops: CDR1 SGHRS, CDR2 YFSETQ. The CDR3 loop is CASSSPLGGTAYNEQFF. The CDR3 DNA reads TGCGCCAGCAGCTCCCCTTTGGGCGGGACGGCCTACAATGAGCAGTTCTTC.

J is TRBJ2-4 and V is TRBV18, with 8 bases matching TRBD1. CDR3 size: 15 residues. V lost 3 bases and J lost 0; bases outside the gene matches: 1. The germline CDR1 and CDR2 sequences are KGHSH and LQKENI. The CDR3 DNA sequence: TGTGCCAGCTCACCGGACAGGGCAGCCAAAAACATTCAGTACTTC. Its protein is CASSPDRAAKNIQYF.